This is a list of T cell receptor beta chains from one sample in a study of Graves' ophthalmopathy and Graves' hyperthyroidism. In TCRdb, the multiplex PCR reads were re-called with MiXCR into one record per CDR3 protein. This sample carries more than 300,000 distinct CDR3 sequences, 15% of them seen once, and the ten largest clones take approximately 7%. Sequenced material: peripheral blood. Receptor source: a woman in her late teens or twenties with stable Graves' hyperthyroidism. Both conserved end residues are part of each CDR3. Each record gives: V gene, clone size, J gene, D gene, CDR3 protein, CDR3 DNA. A D gene is named only where the DNA matches it firmly. For some rows the clone size is stated as once, few or many, or as a class when expanded; others skip it.

v_gene: TRBV19
abundance: many
j_gene: TRBJ2-5
d_gene: .
CDR3aa: CASSKGRQGAETQYF
CDR3nt: TGTGCCAGTAGTAAGGGTCGGCAGGGTGCGGAGACCCAGTACTTC

v_gene: TRBV5-5
abundance: .
j_gene: TRBJ2-7
d_gene: .
CDR3aa: CASRAANGEQYF
CDR3nt: TGTGCCAGCAGGGCGGCCAACGGCGAGCAGTACTTC

v_gene: TRBV12-3/TRBV12-4
abundance: many
j_gene: TRBJ2-7
d_gene: .
CDR3aa: CASSFLGAYEQYF
CDR3nt: TGTGCCAGCAGTTTTCTAGGGGCCTACGAGCAGTACTTC

v_gene: TRBV18
abundance: few
j_gene: TRBJ1-2
d_gene: .
CDR3aa: CASSKTRHDGYTF
CDR3nt: TGTGCCAGCTCAAAAACAAGGCACGATGGCTACACCTTC

v_gene: TRBV15
abundance: many
j_gene: TRBJ2-2
d_gene: .
CDR3aa: CATSRGTGELFF
CDR3nt: TGTGCCACCAGCAGAGGAACCGGGGAGCTGTTTTTT

v_gene: TRBV29-1
abundance: many
j_gene: TRBJ1-1
d_gene: .
CDR3aa: CSVSEAMNTEAFF
CDR3nt: TGCAGCGTTTCCGAGGCCATGAACACTGAAGCTTTCTTT

v_gene: TRBV19
abundance: few
j_gene: TRBJ1-5
d_gene: .
CDR3aa: CASSIGVNGQPQHF
CDR3nt: TGTGCCAGTAGTATAGGAGTGAACGGTCAGCCTCAGCATTTT

v_gene: TRBV11-2
abundance: many
j_gene: TRBJ2-5
d_gene: TRBD2
CDR3aa: CASSSGLFKYF
CDR3nt: TGTGCCAGCAGCTCGGGACTATTCAAGTACTTC

v_gene: TRBV7-8
abundance: many
j_gene: TRBJ2-7
d_gene: TRBD1
CDR3aa: CASSPTGVGGEQYF
CDR3nt: TGTGCCAGCAGCCCGACAGGGGTAGGGGGCGAGCAGTACTTC

v_gene: TRBV2
abundance: many
j_gene: TRBJ1-5
d_gene: .
CDR3aa: CASSEHTQFNQPQHF
CDR3nt: TGTGCCAGCAGTGAGCACACGCAGTTCAATCAGCCCCAGCATTTT

v_gene: TRBV30
abundance: .
j_gene: TRBJ1-1
d_gene: .
CDR3aa: CAWIGGLNTEAFF
CDR3nt: TGTGCCTGGATTGGAGGTCTGAACACTGAAGCTTTCTTT

v_gene: TRBV24-1
abundance: .
j_gene: TRBJ2-5
d_gene: .
CDR3aa: CATSDEGGNSQETEYF
CDR3nt: TGTGCCACCAGTGATGAAGGGGGGAACTCACAAGAGACCGAGTACTTC

v_gene: TRBV7-7
abundance: many
j_gene: TRBJ2-7
d_gene: TRBD1
CDR3aa: CASSIYRGGEQYF
CDR3nt: TGTGCTAGCAGCATATACAGGGGCGGCGAGCAGTACTTC

v_gene: TRBV6-1
abundance: .
j_gene: TRBJ2-5
d_gene: .
CDR3aa: CASSSRSSGANWGQYF
CDR3nt: TGTGCCAGCAGCTCCCGGAGCTCTGGGGCCAACTGGGGCCAGTACTTC

v_gene: TRBV11-1
abundance: few
j_gene: TRBJ2-7
d_gene: TRBD2
CDR3aa: CASSGGATYERQYF
CDR3nt: TGTGCCAGCTCCGGGGGGGCGACCTACGAGCGGCAGTACTTC

v_gene: TRBV12-3/TRBV12-4
abundance: many
j_gene: TRBJ1-1
d_gene: TRBD1
CDR3aa: CASSSYRRQGNTEAFF
CDR3nt: TGTGCCAGCAGTTCTTACCGTCGACAGGGCAACACTGAAGCTTTCTTT

v_gene: TRBV20-1
abundance: many
j_gene: TRBJ1-2
d_gene: TRBD1
CDR3aa: CSASTGARDYGYTF
CDR3nt: TGCAGTGCTAGTACAGGGGCGCGAGACTATGGCTACACCTTC

v_gene: TRBV14
abundance: .
j_gene: TRBJ2-7
d_gene: .
CDR3aa: CASSQDLVGSTYEQYF
CDR3nt: TGTGCCAGCAGCCAAGATTTGGTGGGGTCCACCTACGAGCAGTACTTC

v_gene: TRBV7-2
abundance: many
j_gene: TRBJ1-1
d_gene: .
CDR3aa: CASSFLGRPQTEAFF
CDR3nt: TGTGCCAGCAGCTTCTTGGGGCGCCCACAAACTGAAGCTTTCTTT

v_gene: TRBV9
abundance: .
j_gene: TRBJ2-7
d_gene: .
CDR3aa: CASSIGRVHEQYF
CDR3nt: TGTGCCAGCAGTATTGGCAGGGTCCACGAGCAGTACTTC

v_gene: TRBV19
abundance: many
j_gene: TRBJ1-2
d_gene: .
CDR3aa: CASRAPSDSRYTF
CDR3nt: TGTGCCAGTAGGGCCCCTAGTGACAGCCGCTACACCTTC

v_gene: TRBV27
abundance: .
j_gene: TRBJ2-3
d_gene: .
CDR3aa: CASSFVSTDTQYF
CDR3nt: TGTGCCAGCAGTTTTGTAAGCACAGATACGCAGTATTTT

v_gene: TRBV6-5
abundance: many
j_gene: TRBJ1-1
d_gene: .
CDR3aa: CASSYAGAKEVEAFF
CDR3nt: TGTGCCAGCAGTTACGCGGGGGCCAAGGAGGTTGAAGCTTTCTTT